This TCR beta chain was obtained from a study of T cells in Graves' hyperthyroidism and ophthalmopathy. Broader study findings: Ophthalmopathy, as predicted by the model, came a median around 6.7 months after the prediction.

Amplified regions were TCR beta CDR3 sequences from RNA transcripts. Primed by the HTBI set, a first-round RT-PCR was run on the TCR CDR3. MiXCR, run by TCRdb on the multiplex PCR reads, gives a single entry per CDR3 protein. The sample gives about 720,000 distinct CDR3 sequences, roughly 15% of which show up once; approximately 8.4% is in the top ten. CDR1 LGHNT and CDR2 FRNRAP come from the germline V gene. This CDR3 has 13 amino acids. V lost 2 bases and J 2 bases, leaving 6 bases between the germline ends. On this clonotype itself: The antigen remains undetermined.

The chain recombines TRBV12-5 with TRBJ2-5; D is ambiguous. Sequencing input: blood. The TCR comes from a man aged 18 to 35 with Graves' hyperthyroidism. The DNA of the CDR3 is TGTGCTAGTGGTTTGCCGGCACAAGAGACCCAGTACTTC. It encodes CASGLPAQETQYF.